The 18 T cell receptor beta chains below were found in one sample sequenced in a study of regulatory T cells in long-lasting Graves disease. According to the study, TCR beta libraries were built with iRepertoire HTBI primers and CDR3-region Arm-PCR. Via MiXCR, TCRdb re-called the multiplex PCR reads, giving one row per CDR3 protein. Of roughly 470,000 distinct CDR3 sequences in the sample, roughly 20% were seen once. The sample's time point: persistent/refractory GD, antithyroid drugs over 5 years with positive TRAb. The TCR library was prepared using RNA isolated from PBMCs. This specimen consisted of peripheral blood mononuclear cells (PBMCs), obtained when the disease was refractory, from a patient treated with antithyroid drugs. Source of these receptors: a female donor with Graves disease.

The chain recombines TRBV7-2 with TRBJ2-1; D gene ambiguous. Germline CDR1 and CDR2: SGHTA and FQGNSA. V lost 2 bases, J lost 8 bases, and 10 bases lay in between. The CDR3 loop spans 13 amino acids. DNA for the CDR3: TGTGCCAGCAGCTTAATTTCCAGGTATGAGCAGTTCTTC. This sequence encodes CASSLISRYEQFF.

This clonotype appeared many times. The chain uses TRBV5-1 and TRBJ1-1, with 10 bases fitting TRBD1. V lost 4 bases to trimming and J lost 3 bases; unmatched junction nucleotides: 9. The CDR3 consists of 16 residues. From germline, CDR1 is SGHRS and CDR2 YFSETQ. The chain's CDR3 is CASSPGTGVFDTEAFF. In nucleotides, the CDR3 is TGCGCCAGCAGCCCAGGGACAGGGGTGTTCGACACTGAAGCTTTCTTT.

This sequence joins TRBV30 and TRBJ2-7, with a possible D match to TRBD2 (6 bases). V gave up 0 bases and J gave up 5 bases, with 17 bases separating them. Germline V CDR1 and CDR2: GTSNPN, SVGIG (reference sequence). The CDR3 has 15 amino acids. CDR3 coding DNA: TGTGCCTGGAGTGTCCTCCGAACGGGAGCAAACGAGCAGTACTTC. This encodes CAWSVLRTGANEQYF.

The chain is built from TRBV6-1 and TRBJ1-1; possibly TRBD1 for D (5 bases). The germline gives CDR1 MNHNS, CDR2 SASEGT. CDR3 length: 13 amino acids. For the CDR3, the DNA is TGTGCTACGCGGACGGGGCGTGGGACTGAAGCTTTCTTT. Its protein is CATRTGRGTEAFF.

Ten or more counts support this clonotype. The V and J genes are TRBV2 and TRBJ1-1; 8 bases match TRBD1. The junction had 9 bases not matched to a gene; V was cut back by 3 bases and J by 6 bases. Germline lookup yields CDR1 SNHLY and CDR2 FYNNEI. The CDR3 loop spans 15 amino acids. In DNA form, the CDR3 reads TGTGCCAGCAGTGATCTGGCAGGGGGCTCGGCTGAAGCTTTCTTT. This codes for CASSDLAGGSAEAFF.

This clonotype was detected ten times or more. As DNA, the CDR3 is TGTGCCAGCAGTCCCTTTCTGGGACAGTACTACGAGCAGTACTTC. As protein: CASSPFLGQYYEQYF. The rearrangement links TRBV28 to TRBJ2-7; 7 nucleotides match TRBD1. Germline values: CDR1 MDHEN, CDR2 SYDVKM. V dropped 5 bases and J dropped 3; count of bases not matched to a gene: 10. CDR3 size: 15 residues.

V is TRBV6-1 and J is TRBJ2-6; TRBD2 matches at 12 bases. The CDR3 spans 20 residues. Germline loops: CDR1 MNHNS, CDR2 SASEGT. V dropped 5 bases and J dropped 3; count of bases not matched to a gene: 14. CDR3 DNA: TGTGCCAGCAGTCCTCGGACTAGCGGGATTTGGGGAAGTGGGGCCAACGTCCTGACTTTC. Its translation is CASSPRTSGIWGSGANVLTF.

For this clonotype: This could be a read error, since a much larger clone is one nucleotide away. The V and J genes are TRBV12-3 or TRBV12-4 and TRBJ2-2, with 10 positions matching TRBD2. The CDR3 covers 18 residues. The CDR3 nucleotides are TGTGCCAGCATCAACCGTTTCAGGACTAGCGGATACGCCGGAGAGCTGTTTTTT. It is translated as CASINRFRTSGYAGELFF.

This clonotype was seen at least ten times. In DNA, the CDR3 is TGTGCCAGCAGCTTAGACGGGGGGCAGTACTTC. Protein product: CASSLDGGQYF. The gene calls are TRBV11-2 and TRBJ2-7, with a weak D call TRBD2 (6 bases). The CDR3 is 11 residues long. The V gene lost 0 bases and the J gene lost 9 bases, with 6 bases spanning the gap. From germline, CDR1 is SGHAT and CDR2 FQNNGV. Combining the CDR3 with reference TRBV11-2 and TRBJ2-7 gives the whole variable domain EAGVAQSPRYKIIEKRQSVAFWCNPISGHATLYWYQQILGQGPKLLIQFQNNGVVDDSQLPKDRFSAERLKGVDSTLKIQPAKLEDSAVYLCASSLDGGQYFGPGTRLTVT.

The rearrangement links TRBV19 to TRBJ1-5; tentative D call: TRBD1 (5 bases). The germline gives CDR1 LNHDA, CDR2 SQIVND (reference sequence). V was shortened by 3 bases and J by 5 bases, with 20 bases between the two germline ends. The CDR3 covers 17 residues. The CDR3 coding sequence is TGTGCCAGTAGTATTTTGGCTTGTGGCGGAGGGGATCAGCCCCAGCATTTT. Residues: CASSILACGGGDQPQHF.

This clonotype was counted between two and nine times. The junction shows a germline mismatch at one end, possibly a read error. V is TRBV7-9 and J is TRBJ2-7; D is possibly TRBD2 (5 bases). Germline-derived CDR1 and CDR2 are SEHNR and FQNEAQ (reference sequence). This CDR3 has 10 residues. The CDR3 region is CASSRDFGDF. In DNA, the CDR3 is TGTGCCAGCAGTAGAGATTTCGGGGACTTC. Looking up the rest from reference TRBV7-9 and TRBJ2-7 gives the full variable domain: DTGVSQNPRHKITKRGQNVTFRCDPISEHNRLYWYRQTLGQGPEFLTYFQNEAQLEKSRLLSDRFSAERPKGSFSTLEIQRTEQGDSAMYLCASSRDFGDFGPGTRLTVT.

For the CDR3, the DNA is TGCAGTGCTAGCCCATTTTCAGGGGCCTCTGGAAACACCATATATTTT. This encodes CSASPFSGASGNTIYF. This chain connects TRBV20-1 to TRBJ1-3, with a tentative D call TRBD1 (6 bases). The V end was cut by 3 bases, the J end by 0 bases, with 15 bases between. CDR3 length: 16 amino acids. The germline gives CDR1 DFQATT, CDR2 SNEGSKA (reference sequence).

This clonotype has ten or more counts. The chain joins TRBV6-8 to TRBJ1-4; 9 positions match TRBD1. CDR1 is MNHGY and CDR2 is SAAAGT in the germline V gene. V was clipped by 6 bases and J by 0 bases; unmatched bases: 8. CDR3 length: 17 amino acids. The CDR3 coding sequence is TGTGCCAGCAGCTCTAGGGACAGGGTTGCAACTAATGAAAAACTGTTTTTT. Translated: CASSSRDRVATNEKLFF.

This clonotype has a count of ten or more. The chain employs TRBV27 and TRBJ1-1, with D uncertain. With 0 bases removed from V and 8 bases from J, the gap between germline ends came to 10 bases. The CDR3 extends over 13 amino acids. Germline V lookup: CDR1 MNHEY, CDR2 SMNVEV (reference sequence). The CDR3 nucleotides are TGTGCCAGCAGTTTATCGATGCGGGAAGAAGCTTTCTTT. Its translation is CASSLSMREEAFF.

This clonotype was picked up a small number of times. The chain joins TRBV25-1 to TRBJ2-2; no reliable D call. Germline V gene lookup returns CDR1 MGHDK and CDR2 SYGVNS. V was shortened by 2 bases and J by 6 bases, with 7 bases between the two germline ends. The CDR3 extends over 13 amino acids. DNA for the CDR3: TGTGCCAGCAGTGAAACAACACCCGGGGAGCTGTTTTTT. It specifies CASSETTPGELFF.

This clonotype was seen repeatedly, ten times or more. This chain uses TRBV7-2 with TRBJ2-7, with 14 positions matching TRBD2. The V segment lost 5 bases and the J segment 5 bases; nucleotides outside the gene matches: 8. Per the germline V gene, CDR1 is SGHTA and CDR2 is FQGNSA. The CDR3 extends over 16 amino acids. This CDR3 is CASSRAGLAGENEQYF. The CDR3 nucleotides are TGTGCCAGCAGCCGAGCGGGACTAGCGGGAGAAAACGAGCAGTACTTC.

This clonotype was seen at least ten times. The chain uses TRBV6-1 and TRBJ1-2, with 9 bases lining up with TRBD1. CDR3 length: 14 amino acids. Germline V gives CDR1 MNHNS, CDR2 SASEGT. Trimming cost V 7 bases and J 4 bases; bases outside gene matches: 7. The CDR3 is CASKSGTGSYGYTF. In DNA, the CDR3 is TGTGCCAGCAAATCCGGGACAGGGTCCTATGGCTACACCTTC.

This clonotype was seen repeatedly, ten times or more. As DNA, the CDR3 is TGTGCCAGCAGCCCACTCGGGGCTAGCGGGAGGAGCTCCTACGAGCAGTACTTC. As protein: CASSPLGASGRSSYEQYF. V is TRBV5-6 and J is TRBJ2-7; 11 bases agree with TRBD2. Germline V gene lookup returns CDR1 SGHDT and CDR2 YYEEEE. V gave up 4 bases and J gave up 0 bases; unmatched junction bases: 12. This CDR3 comprises 18 residues.